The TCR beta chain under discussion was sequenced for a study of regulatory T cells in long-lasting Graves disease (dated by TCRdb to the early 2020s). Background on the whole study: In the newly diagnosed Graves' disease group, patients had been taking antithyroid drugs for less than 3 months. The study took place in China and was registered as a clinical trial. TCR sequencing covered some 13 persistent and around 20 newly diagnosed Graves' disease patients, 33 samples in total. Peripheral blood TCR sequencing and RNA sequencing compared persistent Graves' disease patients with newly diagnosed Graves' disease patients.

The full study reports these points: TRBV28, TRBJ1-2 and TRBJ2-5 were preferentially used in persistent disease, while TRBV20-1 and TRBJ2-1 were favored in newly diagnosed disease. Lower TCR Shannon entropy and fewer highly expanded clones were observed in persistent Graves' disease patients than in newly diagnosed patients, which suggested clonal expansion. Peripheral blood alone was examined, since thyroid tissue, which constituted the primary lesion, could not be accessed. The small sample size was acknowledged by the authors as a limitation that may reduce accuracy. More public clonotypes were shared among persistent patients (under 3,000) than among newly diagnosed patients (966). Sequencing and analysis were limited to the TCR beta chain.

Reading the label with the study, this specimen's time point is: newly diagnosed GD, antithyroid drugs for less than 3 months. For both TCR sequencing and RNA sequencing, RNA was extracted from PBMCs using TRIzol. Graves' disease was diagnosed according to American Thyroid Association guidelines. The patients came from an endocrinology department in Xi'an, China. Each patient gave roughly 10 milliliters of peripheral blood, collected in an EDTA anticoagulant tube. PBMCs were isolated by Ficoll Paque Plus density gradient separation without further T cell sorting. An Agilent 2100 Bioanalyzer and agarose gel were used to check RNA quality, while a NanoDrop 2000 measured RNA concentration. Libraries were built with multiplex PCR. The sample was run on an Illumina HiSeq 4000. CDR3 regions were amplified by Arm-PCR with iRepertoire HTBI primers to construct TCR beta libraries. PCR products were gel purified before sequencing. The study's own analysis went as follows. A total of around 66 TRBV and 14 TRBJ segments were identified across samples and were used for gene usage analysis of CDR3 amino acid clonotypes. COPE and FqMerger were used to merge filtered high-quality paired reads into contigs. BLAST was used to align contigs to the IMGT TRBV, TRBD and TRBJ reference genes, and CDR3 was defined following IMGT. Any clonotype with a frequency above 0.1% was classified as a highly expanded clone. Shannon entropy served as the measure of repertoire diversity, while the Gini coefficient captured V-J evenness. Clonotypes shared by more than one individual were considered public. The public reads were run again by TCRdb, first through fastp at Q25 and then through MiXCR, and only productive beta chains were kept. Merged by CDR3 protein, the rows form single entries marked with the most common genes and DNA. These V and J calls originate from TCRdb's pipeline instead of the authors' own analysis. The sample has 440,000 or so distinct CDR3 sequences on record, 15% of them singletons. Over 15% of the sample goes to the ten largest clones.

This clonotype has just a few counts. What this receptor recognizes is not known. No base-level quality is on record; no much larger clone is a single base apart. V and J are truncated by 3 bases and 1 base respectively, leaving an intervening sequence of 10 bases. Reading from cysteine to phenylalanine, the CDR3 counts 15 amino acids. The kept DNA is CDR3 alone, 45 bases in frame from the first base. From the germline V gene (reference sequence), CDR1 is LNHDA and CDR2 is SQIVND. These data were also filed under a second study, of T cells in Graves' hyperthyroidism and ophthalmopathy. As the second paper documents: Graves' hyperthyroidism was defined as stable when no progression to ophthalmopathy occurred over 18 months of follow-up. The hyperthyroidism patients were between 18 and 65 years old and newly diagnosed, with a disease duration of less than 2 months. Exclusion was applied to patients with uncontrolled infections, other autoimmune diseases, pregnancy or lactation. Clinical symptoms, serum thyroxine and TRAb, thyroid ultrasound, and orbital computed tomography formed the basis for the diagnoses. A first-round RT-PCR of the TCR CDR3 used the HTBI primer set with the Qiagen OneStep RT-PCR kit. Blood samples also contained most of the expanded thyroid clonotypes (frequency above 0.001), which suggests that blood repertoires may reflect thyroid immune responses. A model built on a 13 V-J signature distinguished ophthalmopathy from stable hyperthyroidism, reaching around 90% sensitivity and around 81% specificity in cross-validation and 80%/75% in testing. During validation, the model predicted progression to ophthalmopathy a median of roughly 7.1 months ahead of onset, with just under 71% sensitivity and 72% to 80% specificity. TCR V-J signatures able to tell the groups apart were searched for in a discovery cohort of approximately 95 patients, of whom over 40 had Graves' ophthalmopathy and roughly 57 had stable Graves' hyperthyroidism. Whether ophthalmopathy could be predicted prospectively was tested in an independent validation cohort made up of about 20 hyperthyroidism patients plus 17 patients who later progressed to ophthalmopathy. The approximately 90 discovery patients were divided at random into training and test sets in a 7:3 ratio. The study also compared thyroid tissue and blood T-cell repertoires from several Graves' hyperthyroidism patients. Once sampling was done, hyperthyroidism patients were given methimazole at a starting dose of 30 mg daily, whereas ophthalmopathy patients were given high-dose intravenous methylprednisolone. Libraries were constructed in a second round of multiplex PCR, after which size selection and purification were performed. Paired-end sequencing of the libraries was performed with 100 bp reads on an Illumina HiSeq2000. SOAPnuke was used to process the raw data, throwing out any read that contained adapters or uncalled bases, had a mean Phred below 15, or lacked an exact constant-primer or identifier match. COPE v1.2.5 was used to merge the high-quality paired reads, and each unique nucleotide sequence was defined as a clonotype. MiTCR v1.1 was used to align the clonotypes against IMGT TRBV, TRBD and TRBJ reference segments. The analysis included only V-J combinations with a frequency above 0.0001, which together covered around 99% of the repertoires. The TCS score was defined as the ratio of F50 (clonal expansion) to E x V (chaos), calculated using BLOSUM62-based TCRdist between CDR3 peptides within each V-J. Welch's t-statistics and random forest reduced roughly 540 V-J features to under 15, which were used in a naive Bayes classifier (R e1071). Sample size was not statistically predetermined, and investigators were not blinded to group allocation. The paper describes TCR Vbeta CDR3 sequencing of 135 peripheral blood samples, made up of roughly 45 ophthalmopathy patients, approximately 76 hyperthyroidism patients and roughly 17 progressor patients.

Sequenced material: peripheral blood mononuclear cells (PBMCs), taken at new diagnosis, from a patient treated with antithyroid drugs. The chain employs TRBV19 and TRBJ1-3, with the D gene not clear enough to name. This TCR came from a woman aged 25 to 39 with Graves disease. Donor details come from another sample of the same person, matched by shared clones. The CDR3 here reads CASSMGFVSGNTIYF. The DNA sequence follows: TGTGCCAGTAGTATGGGTTTTGTTTCTGGAAACACCATATATTTT.